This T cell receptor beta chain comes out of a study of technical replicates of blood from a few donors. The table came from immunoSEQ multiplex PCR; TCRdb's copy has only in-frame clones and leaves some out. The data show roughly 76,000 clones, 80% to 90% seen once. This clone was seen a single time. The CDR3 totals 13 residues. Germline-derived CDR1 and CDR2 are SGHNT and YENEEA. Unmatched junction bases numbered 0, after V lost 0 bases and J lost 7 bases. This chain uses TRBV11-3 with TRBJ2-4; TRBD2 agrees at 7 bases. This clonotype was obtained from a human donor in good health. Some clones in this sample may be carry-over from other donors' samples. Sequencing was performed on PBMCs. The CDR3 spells CASSLEGGNIQYF. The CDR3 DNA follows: TGTGCCAGCAGCTTAGAGGGGGGGAACATTCAGTACTTC. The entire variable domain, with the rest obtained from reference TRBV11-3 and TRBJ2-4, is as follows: EAGVVQSPRYKIIEKKQPVAFWCNPISGHNTLYWYLQNLGQGPELLIRYENEEAVDDSQLPKDRFSAERLKGVDSTLKIQPAELGDSAVYLCASSLEGGNIQYFGAGTRLSVL.